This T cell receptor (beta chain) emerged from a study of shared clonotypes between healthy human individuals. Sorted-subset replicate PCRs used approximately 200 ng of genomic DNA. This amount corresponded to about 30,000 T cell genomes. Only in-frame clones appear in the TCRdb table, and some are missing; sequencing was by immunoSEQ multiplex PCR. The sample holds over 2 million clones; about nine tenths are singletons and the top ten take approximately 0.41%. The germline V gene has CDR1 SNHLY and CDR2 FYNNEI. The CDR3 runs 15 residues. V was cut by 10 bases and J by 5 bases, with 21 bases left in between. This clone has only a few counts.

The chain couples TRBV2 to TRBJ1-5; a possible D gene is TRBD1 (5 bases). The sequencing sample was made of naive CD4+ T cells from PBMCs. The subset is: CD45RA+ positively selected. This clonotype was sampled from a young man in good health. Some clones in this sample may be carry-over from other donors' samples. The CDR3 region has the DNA TGTGCCACCACAGGAATGGAGGGTAGTCATCAGCCCCAGCATTTT. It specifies CATTGMEGSHQPQHF.